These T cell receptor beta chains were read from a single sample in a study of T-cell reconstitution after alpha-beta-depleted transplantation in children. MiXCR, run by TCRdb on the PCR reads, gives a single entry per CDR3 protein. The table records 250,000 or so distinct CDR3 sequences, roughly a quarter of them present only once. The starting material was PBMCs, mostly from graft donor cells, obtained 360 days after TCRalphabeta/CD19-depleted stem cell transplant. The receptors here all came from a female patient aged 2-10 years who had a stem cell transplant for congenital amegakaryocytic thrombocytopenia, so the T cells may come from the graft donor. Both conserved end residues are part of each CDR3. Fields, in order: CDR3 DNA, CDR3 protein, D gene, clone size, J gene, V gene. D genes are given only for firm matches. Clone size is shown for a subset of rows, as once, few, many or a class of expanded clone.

DNA: TGCGCCAGCAGCCACCGGGACAGGGAGGGGCGCGAGCAGTACTTC
CDR3: CASSHRDREGREQYF
D: TRBD1
size: .
J: TRBJ2-7
V: TRBV5-1

DNA: TGTGCCAGCAGTCCCCGACTAGCCCTTAACACCGGGGAGCTGTTTTTT
CDR3: CASSPRLALNTGELFF
D: TRBD2
size: few
J: TRBJ2-2
V: TRBV6-2/TRBV6-3

DNA: TGTGCCAGTTCCGGGACCCACCCGGGCGATACGCAGTATTTT
CDR3: CASSGTHPGDTQYF
D: .
size: .
J: TRBJ2-3
V: TRBV6-1

DNA: TGTGCCAGCTCACGGGGACTAGCGGGAGTTGAAGAGCAGTTCTTC
CDR3: CASSRGLAGVEEQFF
D: TRBD2
size: few
J: TRBJ2-1
V: TRBV18

DNA: TGTGCCAGCAGCCGAGACAGGGTGGTAACTAATGAAAAACTGTTTTTT
CDR3: CASSRDRVVTNEKLFF
D: TRBD1
size: .
J: TRBJ1-4
V: TRBV7-9

DNA: TGTGCCAGCACGGGGTTTTATAATTCACCCCTCCACTTT
CDR3: CASTGFYNSPLHF
D: .
size: few
J: TRBJ1-6
V: TRBV6-1

DNA: TGCAGTGCTAGAACAGGGGTTCTTTCACCCCTCCACTTT
CDR3: CSARTGVLSPLHF
D: TRBD1
size: .
J: TRBJ1-6
V: TRBV20-1

DNA: TGTGCCAGCGTCCCTGGGGGGTTAAACACCGGGGAGCTGTTTTTT
CDR3: CASVPGGLNTGELFF
D: .
size: few
J: TRBJ2-2
V: TRBV12-3/TRBV12-4

DNA: TGTGCCAGCAGACAGACGGTCAACACCATATATTTT
CDR3: CASRQTVNTIYF
D: .
size: .
J: TRBJ1-3
V: TRBV12-3/TRBV12-4

DNA: TGCAGTGCCAGGGGGACACAGAGAGCTTTCTTT
CDR3: CSARGTQRAFF
D: TRBD1
size: few
J: TRBJ1-1
V: TRBV20-1

DNA: TGCGCCAGCAGCTTGTACCCCAGGGCTGGAAACACCATATATTTT
CDR3: CASSLYPRAGNTIYF
D: .
size: .
J: TRBJ1-3
V: TRBV5-1

DNA: TGTGCCAGCAGTGACAATGGTGTCGAGCAGTACTTC
CDR3: CASSDNGVEQYF
D: .
size: .
J: TRBJ2-7
V: TRBV25-1

DNA: TGTGCCAGCAGCTTAGCGGCGAACGAAAATTGGTATGAGCAGTTCTTC
CDR3: CASSLAANENWYEQFF
D: .
size: .
J: TRBJ2-1
V: TRBV7-6

DNA: TGTGCCAGCAGTTTGATCGCAGGGTGGAATGAGCAGTTCTTC
CDR3: CASSLIAGWNEQFF
D: .
size: .
J: TRBJ2-1
V: TRBV28

DNA: TGCGCCAGCAGCCAAGTCGGCGGGGAGAACACCGGGGAGCTGTTTTTT
CDR3: CASSQVGGENTGELFF
D: .
size: .
J: TRBJ2-2
V: TRBV4-1

DNA: TGTGCCAGCAGAAGGACTAGAGGCACAGATACGCAGTATTTT
CDR3: CASRRTRGTDTQYF
D: TRBD2
size: few
J: TRBJ2-3
V: TRBV12-3/TRBV12-4

DNA: TGTGCCAGCAGTTTAGAGGTGTACAATGAGCAGTTCTTC
CDR3: CASSLEVYNEQFF
D: .
size: few
J: TRBJ2-1
V: TRBV12-3/TRBV12-4

DNA: TGCGCCAGCATGCCGGGGAGCAGAACAACCGGGGAGCTGTTTTTT
CDR3: CASMPGSRTTGELFF
D: .
size: few
J: TRBJ2-2
V: TRBV5-1

DNA: TGTGCCAGCGCCTTAGGGGGGCTCGAGCAGTACTTC
CDR3: CASALGGLEQYF
D: .
size: many
J: TRBJ2-7
V: TRBV12-3/TRBV12-4

DNA: TGTGCCAGCAGCTTCCTCGAGCCTCGGTCGGAGACCCAGTACTTC
CDR3: CASSFLEPRSETQYF
D: .
size: few
J: TRBJ2-5
V: TRBV7-2

DNA: TGTGCCAGCAGGAGTACCGGGACAGGGGGAAATCAGCCCCAGCATTTT
CDR3: CASRSTGTGGNQPQHF
D: TRBD1
size: .
J: TRBJ1-5
V: TRBV12-3/TRBV12-4

DNA: TGCAGTGCTAGAGCCGTGGCTGGGGGTGTAAATGAGCAGTTCTTC
CDR3: CSARAVAGGVNEQFF
D: .
size: .
J: TRBJ2-1
V: TRBV20-1

DNA: TGTGCCAGCAGTTCGCCGGGACAGGGTTCGCCCGGGGAGCTGTTTTTT
CDR3: CASSSPGQGSPGELFF
D: TRBD1
size: many
J: TRBJ2-2
V: TRBV12-3/TRBV12-4

DNA: TGCAGCGTTGAAGGCCAGGGAGTAACCGGGGAGCTGTTTTTT
CDR3: CSVEGQGVTGELFF
D: .
size: .
J: TRBJ2-2
V: TRBV29-1